The 10 T cell receptor beta chains reported below all come from one sample, sequenced in a study of kidney transplant recipient with SARS-CoV-2 infection. TCRdb processed the reads anew with MiXCR; each CDR3 protein has one entry. The table records 200,000 to 300,000 distinct CDR3 sequences, 25% to 35% of them present only once. The sequenced sample was a blood sample, obtained at baseline and between days 110 and 120 from a kidney transplant recipient. The receptor source for this set is a male patient in his thirties who had COVID-19 and was a kidney transplant recipient. Some of these T cells may belong to the graft donor.

This clonotype has more than one count but fewer than ten. The CDR3 sequence: CASSPRLAGIEQFF. CDR3 coding DNA: TGTGCCAGCAGCCCCCGACTAGCGGGAATAGAGCAGTTCTTC. This chain uses TRBV7-9 with TRBJ2-4; 11 nucleotides align to TRBD2. The J call may be mistaken, given a closer DNA end match to TRBJ2-1. The CDR3 extends over 14 amino acids. Germline V lookup: CDR1 SEHNR, CDR2 FQNEAQ (reference sequence).

The chain couples TRBV4-3 to TRBJ2-1; D is undetermined. The CDR3 is made up of 14 amino acids. V was clipped by 4 bases and J by 5 bases, with 12 bases between them. From germline, CDR1 is LGHNA and CDR2 YSLEER. The CDR3 reads CASSLHTWNNEQFF. The CDR3 nucleotides read TGCGCCAGCAGCCTGCACACATGGAACAATGAGCAGTTCTTC.

This clonotype appeared many times. The V call is TRBV30, the J call TRBJ1-2; no reliable D call. CDR3 size: 12 residues. Trimming removed 0 bases at V and 8 bases at J, with 10 bases between. Germline-derived CDR1 and CDR2 are GTSNPN and SVGIG (reference sequence). This CDR3 is CAWSVGQIGYTF. CDR3 DNA: TGTGCCTGGAGTGTTGGTCAGATCGGCTACACCTTC.

The chain recombines TRBV12-3 or TRBV12-4 with TRBJ2-1; D possibly matches TRBD1 or TRBD2 (5 bases each). The CDR3 runs 19 residues. Trimming took 8 bases from V and 4 from J, leaving 30 bases between them. This chain's CDR3 is CASGGYWVNDSRPYNEQFF. The DNA of the CDR3 is TGTGCCAGCGGAGGTTATTGGGTTAACGACAGTAGACCTTACAATGAGCAGTTCTTC.

This clonotype was seen repeatedly, ten times or more. The rearrangement uses TRBV6-5 and TRBJ1-6; no definite D call. The length of the CDR3 is 14 residues. Germline V CDR1 and CDR2: MNHEY, SVGAGI. The germline V and J ends were trimmed by 5 bases and 16 bases, with 21 bases remaining between them. The CDR3 DNA reads as TGTGCCAGCAGTGAGCAAGCGTCCAGGAGGGTTCTCCACTTT. Encoded protein: CASSEQASRRVLHF.

There are many counts of this clonotype. The chain uses TRBV7-8 and TRBJ1-3; maybe TRBD1 (6 bases). Germline CDR1 is SGHVS and CDR2 is FQNEAQ. V was cut by 5 bases and J by 0 bases, with 14 bases left in between. CDR3 size: 16 residues. The CDR3 sequence: CASSPRRDISGNTIYF. The CDR3 DNA sequence: TGTGCCAGCAGCCCCAGGCGGGACATCTCTGGAAACACCATATATTTT. The full variable domain, completed using reference TRBV7-8 and TRBJ1-3, is GAGVSQSPRYKVAKRGQDVALRCDPISGHVSLFWYQQALGQGPEFLTYFQNEAQLDKSGLPSDRFFAERPEGSVSTLKIQRTQQEDSAVYLCASSPRRDISGNTIYFGEGSWLTVV.

This clonotype was counted at least ten times. This rearrangement joins TRBV5-6 to TRBJ2-7, with D hard to call. The CDR3 covers 14 residues. Trimming stripped 4 bases from V and 2 bases from J, with 13 bases between. Germline assignment: CDR1 SGHDT and CDR2 YYEEEE. CDR3 sequence reads: CASSPIILPYEQYF. CDR3 sequence (DNA): TGTGCCAGCAGCCCAATAATACTCCCCTACGAGCAGTACTTC.

There are many counts of this clonotype. The chain couples TRBV5-1 to TRBJ2-3; D may be TRBD1 (5 bases). Germline V CDR1 and CDR2: SGHRS, YFSETQ. The CDR3 has 15 residues. Trimming pared 6 bases from V and 0 bases from J, leaving 14 bases between. The CDR3 region is CASTLRQGSTDTQYF. The CDR3, as DNA: TGCGCCAGCACCCTAAGGCAGGGAAGCACAGATACGCAGTATTTT.

A word on this clonotype: A much larger clonotype is one base distant, so this may be a read error. V is TRBV7-8 and J is TRBJ2-7, with D tentatively TRBD2 (6 bases). The germline CDR1 and CDR2 sequences are SGHVS and FQNEAQ. The CDR3 totals 18 residues. V lost 5 bases and J lost 0, with 23 bases in between. CDR3 DNA: TGTGCCAGCAGCAGAGTGGCGGGAACTGCTTACAGCTCCTACGAGCAGTACTTC. This gives the protein CASSRVAGTAYSSYEQYF.

Points on this clonotype: A read error may account for a junction end that differs from germline. J is TRBJ2-3 and V is TRBV6-4; 10 bases align to TRBD2. CDR3 size: 15 residues. Germline-derived CDR1 and CDR2 are MRHNA and SNTAGT. CDR3 in DNA: TGTGCCAGCAGCCGTGGACTAGCGGACACAGATAGGCAGTATTTT. Amino acid sequence: CASSRGLADTDRQYF.